Only one count was recorded for the clone carrying this T cell receptor beta chain. What it binds is not known. Method: immunoSEQ multiplex PCR; TCRdb's copy keeps in-frame clones and lacks some. Among about 120,000 clones listed, around 89% were seen once. This CDR3 has 19 amino acids. Germline V lookup: CDR1 SGHDT, CDR2 YYEEEE. V lost 4 bases to trimming and J lost 3 bases, with 23 bases between them. This sample stems from a study of OX40 agonist ivuxolimab in advanced cancers. Study in general: The dose of intravenous ivuxolimab that patients received every 2 weeks ranged from 0.01 to 10 mg/kg. Study outcomes and limitations: At doses 0.1 to 3.0 mg/kg, CD4+ and CD8+ clones expanded. No determination was made of the antigen specificity of the expanded peripheral T cells.

The V and J genes are TRBV5-6 and TRBJ2-6, with D maybe TRBD2 (6 bases). The receptor was isolated from an adult with an advanced solid tumor such as melanoma, head and neck, liver or kidney cancer. Sequencing used CD4+ or CD8+ T cells sorted from blood, obtained in a trial of the OX40 agonist ivuxolimab. The CDR3: CASSPSWAAGGDGANVLTF. The CDR3 coding sequence is TGTGCCAGCAGCCCCTCCTGGGCGGCTGGAGGGGATGGGGCCAACGTCCTGACTTTC.